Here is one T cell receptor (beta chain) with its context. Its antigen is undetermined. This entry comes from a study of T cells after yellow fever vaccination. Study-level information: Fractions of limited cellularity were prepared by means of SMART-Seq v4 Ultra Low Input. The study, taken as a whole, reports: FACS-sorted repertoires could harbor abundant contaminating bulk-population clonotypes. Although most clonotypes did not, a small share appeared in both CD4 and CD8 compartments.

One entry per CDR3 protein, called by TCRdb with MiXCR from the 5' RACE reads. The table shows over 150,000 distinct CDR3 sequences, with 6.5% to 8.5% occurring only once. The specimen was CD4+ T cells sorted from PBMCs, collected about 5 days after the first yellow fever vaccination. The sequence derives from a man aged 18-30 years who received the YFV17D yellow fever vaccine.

The CDR3 nucleotides are TGTGCCAGCAGCCAAGTTAACTGGGGGCGCACAGATACGCAGTATTTT. As protein: CASSQVNWGRTDTQYF. The rearrangement links TRBV14 to TRBJ2-3; a weak D match, TRBD1 (6 bases). The germline V gene encodes CDR1 SGHDN and CDR2 FVKESK. Trimming took 1 base from V and 1 from J, leaving 12 bases between them. This CDR3 region has 16 residues.